This T cell receptor (beta chain) was identified during a study of cytomegalovirus exposure and HLA in healthy donors. About the research overall: In an early release, HLA-typed donors contributed approximately 80 million unique TCR sequences. General observations from the study: Certain sequence variants were highly shared and formed a cluster, and this cluster was likely a sequencing artifact. In a later analysis, a genetic analysis reported fewer productive-TCR N-insertions in an Asian-associated ancestry cluster than the cohort average. As a later analysis revealed, the rate of TCR association differed by HLA locus, with DRB1 most and HLA-C fewest.

For this clone: Its cognate antigen is unknown.

Both 60 Vbeta primers and 13 Jbeta primers went into the PCR. Generated by immunoSEQ multiplex PCR, the TCRdb table keeps only in-frame clones and is missing some. The table has approximately 180,000 clones, over 70% seen once; the top ten hold about 2.9%. The germline V gene encodes CDR1 SGDLS and CDR2 YYNGEE. This CDR3 is 15 amino acids long. V dropped 0 bases and J dropped 4 bases, with 12 bases sitting between them. This receptor was identified in a male donor in good health and CMV-seronegative. Specimen: PBMCs. The chain combines TRBV9 with TRBJ2-3; D is perhaps TRBD2 (7 bases). CDR3 nucleotides: TGTGCCAGCAGCGTAGATGGCGGGGGCGCAGATACGCAGTATTTT. Translating it yields CASSVDGGGADTQYF.